This TCR beta chain was captured in a study of T cell responses to AZD1222 COVID-19 vaccine. Study outcomes and limitations: Spike-specific TCRs gained breadth and depth after people received two AZD1222 doses. At baseline, just five to seven AZD1222 recipients tested seropositive. Repertoires were collected only later (after the peak T cell response had occurred). Clonal diversity was possibly underestimated, and the donors were mostly white British, with more females.

Sequencing used immunoSEQ multiplex PCR; TCRdb keeps in-frame clones, though not all of them. There are roughly 90,000 clones in the sample; under 95% occur only once, and roughly 4.8% lies in the top ten. Remarks on this clone: Its matching antigen is unknown.

With 1 base removed from V and 3 bases from J, the gap between germline ends came to 12 bases. In germline, CDR1 is SGHVS, CDR2 FQNEAQ. CDR3 length equals 15 residues. The TCR originated in an adult in good health. Here the sequenced sample was peripheral blood, taken on day 0 of MenACWY control vaccination. This sequence joins TRBV7-8 and TRBJ1-2; D gene ambiguous. CDR3 in amino acids: CASSLDPGDHYGYTF. Written as DNA, the CDR3 is TGTGCCAGCAGCTTAGACCCGGGAGATCACTATGGCTACACCTTC.